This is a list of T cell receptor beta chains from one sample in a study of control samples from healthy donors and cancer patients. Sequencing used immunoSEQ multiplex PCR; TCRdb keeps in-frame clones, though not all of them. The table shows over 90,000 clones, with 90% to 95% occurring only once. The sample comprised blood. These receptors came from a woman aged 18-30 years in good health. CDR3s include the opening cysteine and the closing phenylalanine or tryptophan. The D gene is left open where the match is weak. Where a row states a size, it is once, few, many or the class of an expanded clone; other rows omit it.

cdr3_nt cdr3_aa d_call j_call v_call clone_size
TGTGCCAGCAGTCCCCTCGGATCCTCCTACAATGAGCAGTTCTTC CASSPLGSSYNEQFF - TRBJ2-1 TRBV25-1 once
TGTGCCAGCAGCTTAGGAGGACTAGCTACAGATACGCAGTATTTT CASSLGGLATDTQYF TRBD2 TRBJ2-3 TRBV11-2 -
TGTGCCAGCAGCGGATCTCCCCTGGGGGACCTCCAAGAGACCCAGTACTTC CASSGSPLGDLQETQYF - TRBJ2-5 TRBV9 once
TGTGCCACCAGTCCGCGGGAGAGCCCAGATACGCAGTATTTT CATSPRESPDTQYF TRBD2 TRBJ2-3 TRBV24-1 -
TGTGCCAGCAGTTCAGGGGTAGGGTCACCCCTCCACTTT CASSSGVGSPLHF - TRBJ1-6 TRBV2 -
TGCGCCAGCAGTGATCCGGGGAGGGCCGGCGAGCAGTACTTC CASSDPGRAGEQYF TRBD2 TRBJ2-7 TRBV10-2 -
TGTGCCAGTAGTATTACTAGCTATGCCGGGGAGCTGTTTTTT CASSITSYAGELFF - TRBJ2-2 TRBV19 -
TGTGCCAGCAGTTCCGGGTCGGGCCGTGAAGCTTTCTTT CASSSGSGREAFF - TRBJ1-1 TRBV6-5 -
TGTGCCACCACTGGAAACACCATATATTTT CATTGNTIYF - TRBJ1-3 TRBV24-1 -
TGTGCCAGCAGCTTAGGCCGGGGACTCCTTGAAGCTTTCTTT CASSLGRGLLEAFF - TRBJ1-1 TRBV13 -
TGTGCCAGTAGTATTTTTCGGGACAGGACCTATGGCTACACCTTC CASSIFRDRTYGYTF TRBD1 TRBJ1-2 TRBV19 -
TGTGCCAGCAGCTTAGGGGCAGGAGAAGAGACCCAGTACTTC CASSLGAGEETQYF - TRBJ2-5 TRBV7-9 -
TGTGCCACCAGCCGGGGGCGGAATTCACCCCTCCACTTT CATSRGRNSPLHF - TRBJ1-6 TRBV15 -
TGTGCCAGCAGCGCGTCGTCAGTTATAGGGGACAGGGGGGCCGGGGAGCTGTTTTTT CASSASSVIGDRGAGELFF TRBD1 TRBJ2-2 TRBV7-9 -
TGTGCCAGCAGCTCCGCGGGCGGAGGGAAACTGTTTTTT CASSSAGGGKLFF - TRBJ1-4 TRBV11-2 -
TGTGCCAGCAGCCGCCCATGGGTGAACACTGAAGCTTTCTTT CASSRPWVNTEAFF - TRBJ1-1 TRBV28 once
TGTGCCACCAGTGATCCGCAACAGGGTGGAGGTCAGCCCCAGCATTTT CATSDPQQGGGQPQHF - TRBJ1-5 TRBV24-1 -
TGTGCCAGCAGCCAAGAACTAGCGGGAGCGAGTGAGCAGTTCTTC CASSQELAGASEQFF TRBD2 TRBJ2-1 TRBV3-1/TRBV3-2 once
TGTGCCTACGGACAGAAAGCAGATACGCAGTATTTT CAYGQKADTQYF - TRBJ2-3 TRBV30 -
TGTGCCAGCATCAAAGCGACGGATCACCTGGGTGAAAAACTGTTTTTT CASIKATDHLGEKLFF - TRBJ1-4 TRBV2 -
TGTGCCAGCAGTGCGAACGTCCCCCAAAAGGGCAATGAGCAGTTCTTC CASSANVPQKGNEQFF - TRBJ2-1 TRBV2 -
TGTGCCGGGAAGGACCGATGGGGACCTGGGGCCAACGTCCTGACTTTC CAGKDRWGPGANVLTF - TRBJ2-6 TRBV19 -
TGCGCCAGCAGTGAGACTAGGATCAATGAGCAGTTCTTC CASSETRINEQFF - TRBJ2-1 TRBV10-2 -
TGTGCCAGCAGCCAATTCGGGAGCACCGGGGAGCTGTTTTTT CASSQFGSTGELFF - TRBJ2-2 TRBV3-1/TRBV3-2 -
TGTGCCAGCAGCCAAGAGACTGTATCACCCCTCCACTTT CASSQETVSPLHF - TRBJ1-6 TRBV3-1/TRBV3-2 -
TGTGCCAGCAGCTTGGAGGGGCCGCAGCAGTACTTC CASSLEGPQQYF - TRBJ2-7 TRBV7-9 -
TGTGCCAGCAGTCGACCGGGACTACTCACCGGGGAGCTGTTTTTT CASSRPGLLTGELFF TRBD2 TRBJ2-2 TRBV27 -
TGTGCCAGCAGTTCGCACAGGGGAAGGAGCTCCTATAATTCACCCCTCCACTTT CASSSHRGRSSYNSPLHF TRBD1 TRBJ1-6 TRBV28 -
TGTGCCACCAGTGATTGGAGGGGGAGCGGGACGCAAACGCAGTATTTT CATSDWRGSGTQTQYF - TRBJ2-3 TRBV24-1 once
TGCAGCGTTAAATTAGGGACAGGAACCGAGCAGTACTTC CSVKLGTGTEQYF TRBD1 TRBJ2-7 TRBV29-1 -
TGTGCCAGCAGGACCGCTGAGGGGCCCCAGCATTTT CASRTAEGPQHF - TRBJ1-5 TRBV27 -
TGTGCCAGCAGTGACAGGGTAGTTAGCAATCAGCCCCAGCATTTT CASSDRVVSNQPQHF TRBD1 TRBJ1-5 TRBV28 -
TGTGCAAGTCGCTTAGTGGTGGGAAACACCATATATTTT CASRLVVGNTIYF - TRBJ1-3 TRBV12-2 -
TGTGCCAGCCGCCCGGGACAATATTCACCCCTCCACTTT CASRPGQYSPLHF - TRBJ1-6 TRBV27 -
TGTGCCAGCAGCTTCCCGGGACAGATCACAGATACGCAGTATTTT CASSFPGQITDTQYF TRBD1 TRBJ2-3 TRBV13 -
TGTGCCAGCAGCTTGGGGGGACAGGGGAATCAGCCCCAGCATTTT CASSLGGQGNQPQHF TRBD1 TRBJ1-5 TRBV5-6 -
TGTGCCAGCAGCTTCCGACAGGGCTACGAAAAACTGTTTTTT CASSFRQGYEKLFF TRBD1 TRBJ1-4 TRBV5-5 -
TGCACCAGCAGTCGACAGGGGCCCATGAACACTGAAGCTTTCTTT CTSSRQGPMNTEAFF - TRBJ1-1 TRBV1 -
TGTGCCAGCAGTTTGGGGCAGGGGGCTTCACCCCTCCACTTT CASSLGQGASPLHF TRBD1 TRBJ1-6 TRBV28 -
TGTGCCAGCGGCAGGGACGGAAATTCACCCCTCCACTTT CASGRDGNSPLHF - TRBJ1-6 TRBV28 -
TGTGCCAGCAGCTTAGGTTTTAGGGCGGGGGGCGGGAATTCACCCCTCCACTTT CASSLGFRAGGGNSPLHF - TRBJ1-6 TRBV13 -
TGCGCCAGCAGCCTCAGAGGACAGGGGGTCGGGGAGCTGTTTTTT CASSLRGQGVGELFF TRBD1 TRBJ2-2 TRBV4-1 -
TGTGCCAGCAGTTGGGAACAGGGGGAAAGCTCTGGGGCCAACGTCCTGACTTTC CASSWEQGESSGANVLTF TRBD1 TRBJ2-6 TRBV6-2/TRBV6-3 -
TGTGCCAGCAGCTCAGAGGGGGGAAGGAGCACTGAAGCTTTCTTT CASSSEGGRSTEAFF - TRBJ1-1 TRBV5-8 -
TGTGCCAGCAGCCCGGCGCGGGACAGAAGTTCACCCCTCCACTTT CASSPARDRSSPLHF TRBD1 TRBJ1-6 TRBV3-1/TRBV3-2 -
TGTGCCAGCAGCCCGCCAGCGACCGGGGAGCTGTTTTTT CASSPPATGELFF - TRBJ2-2 TRBV7-9 few
TGTGCCAGTAGGACAGAGAGGTTAGTCTCCGGGGAGCTGTTTTTT CASRTERLVSGELFF - TRBJ2-2 TRBV19 -
TGTGCCTGGAGTGTTGGCAGGTCTTTCCCGGGGAACACTGAAGCTTTCTTT CAWSVGRSFPGNTEAFF - TRBJ1-1 TRBV30 -
TGTGCCAGCAGCCCTCGCTTGCCTAGCGGTTATACGCAGTATTTT CASSPRLPSGYTQYF TRBD2 TRBJ2-3 TRBV11-2 -
TGTGCCAGCAGTGATGGGGGCAGCGACTATGGCTACACCTTC CASSDGGSDYGYTF - TRBJ1-2 TRBV6-1 -
TGTGCCATCAGTGAGAGGGACAGGGGGAACTATGGCTACACCTTC CAISERDRGNYGYTF TRBD1 TRBJ1-2 TRBV10-3 -
TGTGCCTGGAGTGCCAGGGATGAGCAGTTCTTC CAWSARDEQFF - TRBJ2-1 TRBV30 -
TGTGCCAGCGGACTAGCGGGCTCCTACGAGCAGTACTTC CASGLAGSYEQYF TRBD2 TRBJ2-7 TRBV25-1 -
TGTGCCAGCAGCCCCCCTCTAGCGGGGGGCATCTACTTC CASSPPLAGGIYF TRBD2 TRBJ2-7 TRBV12-3/TRBV12-4 few
TGTGCCAGCAGCTTTGGGGCACTGGGACCTCAGCCCCAGCATTTT CASSFGALGPQPQHF - TRBJ1-5 TRBV7-9 few
TGTGCCAGCAGAGGAGGGAGCGGGACCGGGGAGCTGTTTTTT CASRGGSGTGELFF - TRBJ2-2 TRBV6-5 once
TGTGCCAGCAGCCCCGGGGGACAGGGGGCCGGGGAGCTGTTTTTT CASSPGGQGAGELFF TRBD1 TRBJ2-2 TRBV11-3 once